The rows below give T cell receptor beta chains drawn from one sample of a study of CXCR3-negative and CXCR3-positive naive CD8 T cells. TCRdb reanalyzed the 5' RACE reads, giving one entry per CDR3 protein sequence and no DNA. This sample's table has over 95,000 distinct CDR3 sequences. Input material: naive CXCR3+ CD8+ T cells from blood. These receptors all come from a human donor in good health. Some clones in this sample may be carry-over from other donors' samples. CDR3s include the opening cysteine and the closing phenylalanine or tryptophan. The order of the fields is J gene, V gene, CDR3 protein.

TRBJ1-4,TRBV6-1,CASSEKVEIEKLFF
TRBJ2-4,TRBV28,CASSLAGRNIQYF
TRBJ2-7,TRBV7-6,CASSLAGSGISHEQYF
TRBJ2-1,TRBV10-1,CASRRGNEQFF
TRBJ2-1,TRBV29-1,CSVEGGGERSYNEQFF
TRBJ1-4,TRBV4-3,CASSHDSTPGQGDATNEKLFF
TRBJ2-3,TRBV6-5,CASSPLAGLTDTQYF
TRBJ1-1,TRBV29-1,CSVEQGGLNTEAFF
TRBJ1-2,TRBV5-4,CASSLGRPAVGYTF
TRBJ2-7,TRBV29-1,CSVVGRDRSSYEQYF